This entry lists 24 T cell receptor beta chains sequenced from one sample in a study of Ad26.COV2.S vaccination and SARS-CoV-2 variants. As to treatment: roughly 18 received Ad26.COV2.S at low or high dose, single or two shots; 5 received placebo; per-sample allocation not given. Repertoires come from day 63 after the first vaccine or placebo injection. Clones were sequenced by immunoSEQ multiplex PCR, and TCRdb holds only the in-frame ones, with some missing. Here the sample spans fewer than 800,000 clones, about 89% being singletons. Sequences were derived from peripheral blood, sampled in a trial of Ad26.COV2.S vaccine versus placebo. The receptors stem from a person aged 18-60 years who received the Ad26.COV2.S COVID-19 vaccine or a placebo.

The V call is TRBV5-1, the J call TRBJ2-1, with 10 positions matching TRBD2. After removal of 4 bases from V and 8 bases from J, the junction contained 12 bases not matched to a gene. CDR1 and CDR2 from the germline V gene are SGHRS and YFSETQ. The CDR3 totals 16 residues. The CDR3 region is CASSRAAASGGDEQFF. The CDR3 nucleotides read TGCGCCAGCAGCCGGGCGGCGGCTAGCGGGGGTGATGAGCAGTTCTTC.

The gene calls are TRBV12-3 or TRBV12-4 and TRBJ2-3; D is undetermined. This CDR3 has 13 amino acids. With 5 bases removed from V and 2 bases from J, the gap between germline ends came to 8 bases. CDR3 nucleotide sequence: TGTGCCAGCAGTCCCCAGCTCACAGATACGCAGTATTTT. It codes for CASSPQLTDTQYF.

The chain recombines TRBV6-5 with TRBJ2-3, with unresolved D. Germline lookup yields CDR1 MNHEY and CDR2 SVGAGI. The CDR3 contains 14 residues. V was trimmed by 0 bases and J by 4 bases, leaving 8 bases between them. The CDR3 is CASSYSTPPDTQYF. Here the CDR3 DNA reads TGTGCCAGCAGTTACTCTACCCCCCCAGATACGCAGTATTTT.

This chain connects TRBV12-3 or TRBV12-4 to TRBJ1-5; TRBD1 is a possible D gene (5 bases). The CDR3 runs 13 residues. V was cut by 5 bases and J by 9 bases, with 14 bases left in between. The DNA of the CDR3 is TGTGCCAGCAGTCCCGGGGCCCTTGGGCCCCAGCATTTT. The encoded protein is CASSPGALGPQHF.

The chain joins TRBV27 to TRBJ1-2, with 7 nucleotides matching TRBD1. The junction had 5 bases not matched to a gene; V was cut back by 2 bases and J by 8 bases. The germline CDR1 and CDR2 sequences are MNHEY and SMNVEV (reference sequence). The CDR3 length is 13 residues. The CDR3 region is CASSLKQGRGYTF. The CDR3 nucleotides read TGTGCCAGCAGTTTAAAACAGGGGAGAGGCTACACCTTC.

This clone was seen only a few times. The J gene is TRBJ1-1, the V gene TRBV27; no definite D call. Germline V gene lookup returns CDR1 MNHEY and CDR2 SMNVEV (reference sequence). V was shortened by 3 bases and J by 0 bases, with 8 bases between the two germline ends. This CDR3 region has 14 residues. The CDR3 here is CASSFIGMNTEAFF. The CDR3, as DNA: TGTGCCAGCAGTTTTATCGGGATGAACACTGAAGCTTTCTTT.

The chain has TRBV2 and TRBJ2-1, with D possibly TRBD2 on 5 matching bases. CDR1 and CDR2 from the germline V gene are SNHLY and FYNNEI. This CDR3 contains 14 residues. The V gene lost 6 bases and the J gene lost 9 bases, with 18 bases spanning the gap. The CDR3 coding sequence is TGTGCCAGCAGGGAGAGAGAGGGAGTAGGTGAGCAGTTCTTC. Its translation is CASREREGVGEQFF. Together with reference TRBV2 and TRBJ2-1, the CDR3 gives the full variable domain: EPEVTQTPSHQVTQMGQEVILRCVPISNHLYFYWYRQILGQKVEFLVSFYNNEISEKSEIFDDQFSVERPDGSNFTLKIRSTKLEDSAMYFCASREREGVGEQFFGPGTRLTVL.

The CDR3 region is CASSPGARGQGEDYGYTF. The CDR3 DNA reads as TGTGCCAGCAGCCCAGGGGCCAGAGGCCAGGGGGAGGACTATGGCTACACCTTC. This chain links TRBV4-2 with TRBJ1-2, with 7 bases identical to TRBD1. This CDR3 is 18 amino acids long. With 4 bases clipped from V and 3 bases from J, the junction kept 17 bases outside the gene matches. CDR1 LGHNA and CDR2 YNFKEQ come from the germline V gene.

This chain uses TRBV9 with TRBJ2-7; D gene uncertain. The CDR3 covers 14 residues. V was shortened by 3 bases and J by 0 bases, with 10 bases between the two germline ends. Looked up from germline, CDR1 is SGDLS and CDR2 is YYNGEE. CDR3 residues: CASSGGSHSYEQYF. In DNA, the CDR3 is TGTGCCAGCAGCGGGGGTTCTCACTCCTACGAGCAGTACTTC.

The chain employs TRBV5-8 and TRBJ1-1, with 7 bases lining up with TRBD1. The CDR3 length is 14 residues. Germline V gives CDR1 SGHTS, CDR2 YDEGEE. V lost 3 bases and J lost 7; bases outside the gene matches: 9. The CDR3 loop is CASSSRGATREAFF. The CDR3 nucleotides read TGTGCCAGCAGCTCCAGGGGGGCCACTCGTGAAGCTTTCTTT.

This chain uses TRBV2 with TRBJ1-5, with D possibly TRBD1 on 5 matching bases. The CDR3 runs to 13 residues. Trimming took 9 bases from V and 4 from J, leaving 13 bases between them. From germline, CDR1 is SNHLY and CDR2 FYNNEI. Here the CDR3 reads CASAMGENQPQHF. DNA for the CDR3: TGTGCCAGTGCCATGGGGGAAAATCAGCCCCAGCATTTT.

The CDR3 loop reads CASSLVVGLAQYF. The CDR3 DNA sequence: TGTGCCAGCAGCTTAGTGGTTGGCCTAGCACAGTACTTC. The rearrangement uses TRBV7-6 and TRBJ2-7, with D tentatively TRBD2 (5 bases). The CDR3 extends over 13 amino acids. From germline, CDR1 is SGHVS and CDR2 FNYEAQ. The germline V and J ends were trimmed by 1 base and 10 bases, with 14 bases remaining between them.

CDR3 DNA: TGTGCCAGCTCGAGCGGGTCTACCTACGAGCAGTACTTC. Its protein is CASSSGSTYEQYF. The V and J genes are TRBV18 and TRBJ2-7; D perhaps matches TRBD2 (6 bases). The V end was cut by 6 bases, the J end by 2 bases, with 11 bases between. Germline loops: CDR1 KGHSH, CDR2 LQKENI. The CDR3 extends over 13 amino acids.

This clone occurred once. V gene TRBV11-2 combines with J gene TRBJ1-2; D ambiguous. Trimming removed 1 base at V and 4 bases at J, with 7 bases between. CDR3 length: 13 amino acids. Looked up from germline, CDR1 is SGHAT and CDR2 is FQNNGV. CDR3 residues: CASSLVTSYGYTF. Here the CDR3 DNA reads TGTGCCAGCAGCTTAGTAACCAGCTATGGCTACACCTTC.

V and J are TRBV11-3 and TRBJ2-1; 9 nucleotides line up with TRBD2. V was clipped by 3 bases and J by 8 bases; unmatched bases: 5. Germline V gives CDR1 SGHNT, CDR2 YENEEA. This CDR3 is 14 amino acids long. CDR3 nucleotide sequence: TGTGCCAGCAGCTTGGGACTAGCCGGGGATGAGCAGTTCTTC. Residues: CASSLGLAGDEQFF.

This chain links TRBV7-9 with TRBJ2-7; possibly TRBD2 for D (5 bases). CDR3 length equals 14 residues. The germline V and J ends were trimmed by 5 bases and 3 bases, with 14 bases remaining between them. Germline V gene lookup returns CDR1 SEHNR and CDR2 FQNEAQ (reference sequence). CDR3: CASSTGLSGYEQYF. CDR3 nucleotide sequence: TGTGCCAGCAGCACCGGACTTTCAGGCTACGAGCAGTACTTC.

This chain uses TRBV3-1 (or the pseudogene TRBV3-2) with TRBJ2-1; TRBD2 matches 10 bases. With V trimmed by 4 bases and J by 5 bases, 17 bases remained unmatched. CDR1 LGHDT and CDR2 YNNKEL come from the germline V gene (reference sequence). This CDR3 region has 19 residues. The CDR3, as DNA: TGTGCCAGCAGCCCCGCCGGGACCGCCGGGACTAGCGTCGACAATGAGCAGTTCTTC. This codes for CASSPAGTAGTSVDNEQFF.

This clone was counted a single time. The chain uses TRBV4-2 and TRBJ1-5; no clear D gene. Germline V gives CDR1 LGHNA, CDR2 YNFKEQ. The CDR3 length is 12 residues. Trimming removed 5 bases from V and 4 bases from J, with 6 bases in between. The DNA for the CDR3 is TGTGCCAGCAGCGAAGGGAATCAGCCCCAGCATTTT. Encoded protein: CASSEGNQPQHF.

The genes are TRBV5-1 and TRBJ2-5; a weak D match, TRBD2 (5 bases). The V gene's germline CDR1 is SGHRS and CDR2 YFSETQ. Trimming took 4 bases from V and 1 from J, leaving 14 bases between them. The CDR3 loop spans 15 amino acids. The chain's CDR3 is CASSQAGRGQETQYF. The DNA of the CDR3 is TGCGCCAGCAGCCAGGCTGGCCGGGGCCAAGAGACCCAGTACTTC.

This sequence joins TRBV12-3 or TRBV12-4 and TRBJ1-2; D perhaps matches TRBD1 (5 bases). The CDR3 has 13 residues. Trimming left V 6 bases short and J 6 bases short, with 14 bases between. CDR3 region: CASRRGGPHGYTF. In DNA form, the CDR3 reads TGTGCCAGCAGGCGGGGCGGACCACATGGCTACACCTTC.

The CDR3 DNA sequence: TGTGCCAGCAGTCCCGGACAGGGAGCATGGTACGAGCAGTACTTC. Amino acids: CASSPGQGAWYEQYF. V is TRBV6-5 and J is TRBJ2-7, with 8 bases matching TRBD1. The CDR3 covers 15 residues. Germline CDR1 reads MNHEY; CDR2 reads SVGAGI. V lost 5 bases to trimming and J lost 4 bases; unmatched junction nucleotides: 10.

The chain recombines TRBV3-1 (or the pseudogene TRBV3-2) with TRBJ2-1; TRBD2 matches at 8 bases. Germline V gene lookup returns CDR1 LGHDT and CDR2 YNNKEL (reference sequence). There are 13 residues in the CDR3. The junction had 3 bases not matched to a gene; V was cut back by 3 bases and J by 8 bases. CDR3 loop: CASSQREAYEQFF. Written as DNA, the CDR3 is TGTGCCAGCAGCCAGCGGGAGGCCTATGAGCAGTTCTTC.

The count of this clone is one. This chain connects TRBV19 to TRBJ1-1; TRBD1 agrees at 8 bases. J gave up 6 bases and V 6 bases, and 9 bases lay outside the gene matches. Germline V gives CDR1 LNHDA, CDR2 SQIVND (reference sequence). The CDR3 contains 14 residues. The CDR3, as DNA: TGTGCCAGTAGCCCCGACAGGGGCTTCTCTGAAGCTTTCTTT. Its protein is CASSPDRGFSEAFF.

For the CDR3, the DNA is TGTGCCAGCAGCTTATGGGTGACAGGTTCGGACCAGCCCCAGCATTTT. Protein product: CASSLWVTGSDQPQHF. The chain carries TRBV7-2 and TRBJ1-5; the D gene is possibly TRBD1 (6 bases). CDR3 length equals 16 residues. Trimming removed 2 bases at V and 7 bases at J, with 18 bases between. The germline CDR1 and CDR2 sequences are SGHTA and FQGNSA. Based on the CDR3 plus reference TRBV7-2 and TRBJ1-5, the full variable domain is GAGVSQSPSNKVTEKGKDVELRCDPISGHTALYWYRQSLGQGLEFLIYFQGNSAPDKSGLPSDRFSAERTGGSVSTLTIQRTQQEDSAVYLCASSLWVTGSDQPQHFGDGTRLSIL.